This T cell receptor beta chain emerged from a study of blood T cell repertoires in COVID-19. Repertoires were generated with immunoSEQ multiplex PCR, while TCRdb's copy carries only in-frame clones and drops some. The data hold 95,000 to 100,000 clones, with around 80% observed a single time. Germline V gives CDR1 SGHDT, CDR2 YYEEEE. V lost 5 bases to trimming and J lost 7 bases, with 18 bases between them. This CDR3 has 14 amino acids. The rearrangement uses TRBV5-6 and TRBJ1-2; perhaps TRBD1 as D (5 bases). This receptor was taken from a human donor in a cohort sampled during active COVID-19. The sequenced sample consisted of peripheral blood. CDR3 coding DNA: TGTGCCAGCAGGTCCGGCGGGGGGTTGCTTGGCTACACCTTC. This sequence encodes CASRSGGGLLGYTF.